Following are 6 T cell receptor beta chains from one sample sequenced in a study of vaccination effects on CD4 cells after COVID-19. These TCRs are of unknown antigen specificity. Pools of viral peptides were used by the ViraFEST assay to expand antigen-specific CD4+ T cells ahead of sequencing. Culture proceeded for about ten days, and CD4+ T cells were then isolated. This table comes from immunoSEQ multiplex PCR, and its TCRdb copy is limited to in-frame clones, with some not included. The table lists some 79,000 clones, 70% to 75% of them singletons. The sample in question was CD4+ T cells from PBMCs cultured with HCoV-229E spike peptides, obtained before COVID-19 vaccination. The receptors originated from a human donor who received a COVID-19 vaccine.

The V and J genes are TRBV5-1 and TRBJ2-3; no definite D call. The CDR3 consists of 15 residues. The germline CDR1 and CDR2 sequences are SGHRS and YFSETQ. V was clipped by 4 bases and J by 3 bases, with 15 bases between them. CDR3 in amino acids: CASSLAVPGTDTQYF. DNA of the CDR3: TGCGCCAGCAGCCTCGCTGTACCCGGGACAGATACGCAGTATTTT.

About this clone itself: A junction end diverges from the germline sequence, so it may reflect a read error. This sequence joins TRBV4-1 and TRBJ2-1; possibly TRBD1 for D (6 bases). Germline lookup yields CDR1 MGHRA and CDR2 YSYEKL. The CDR3 is made up of 12 amino acids. CDR3 nucleotide sequence: TGCGCCAGCAGTCAAGATAACAGGGTACGCTTCTTC. Its protein product is CASSQDNRVRFF.

This clone has only one observation. The V gene is TRBV2, the J gene TRBJ1-5; D possibly corresponds to TRBD1 (5 bases). V lost 8 bases to trimming and J lost 11 bases, with 19 bases between them. CDR3 length: 13 residues. Germline V gene lookup returns CDR1 SNHLY and CDR2 FYNNEI. CDR3 sequence: CASRGLSSPAQHF. CDR3 in DNA: TGTGCCAGCCGGGGCCTCTCATCGCCGGCCCAGCATTTT.

This chain connects TRBV10-3 to TRBJ2-1; 8 bases agree with TRBD2. Unmatched junction bases numbered 4, after V lost 9 bases and J lost 6 bases. This CDR3 has 12 amino acids. Germline CDR1 and CDR2: ENHRY and SYGVKD. CDR3 DNA sequence: TGTGCCATACGGACTAGCCCCAATGAGCAGTTCTTC. Residues: CAIRTSPNEQFF.

This clone has only a few counts. This chain uses TRBV5-1 with TRBJ1-3; D is unresolved. CDR1 and CDR2 (germline): SGHRS, YFSETQ. Trimming took off 0 bases at V and 1 base at J, with 5 bases between the two ends. This CDR3 has 14 amino acids. CDR3 region: CASSLGESGNTIYF. The CDR3 DNA follows: TGCGCCAGCAGCTTGGGCGAGTCTGGAAACACCATATATTTT.

The rearrangement uses TRBV19 and TRBJ1-5; 7 bases are a match to TRBD1. V trimming: 4 bases; J trimming: 2 bases; junction bases outside the gene matches: 8. This CDR3 has 16 residues. Germline V gene lookup returns CDR1 LNHDA and CDR2 SQIVND (reference sequence). The CDR3, as DNA: TGTGCCAGTAGTAACATGACAGGGTGGCGCAATCAGCCCCAGCATTTT. It specifies CASSNMTGWRNQPQHF.